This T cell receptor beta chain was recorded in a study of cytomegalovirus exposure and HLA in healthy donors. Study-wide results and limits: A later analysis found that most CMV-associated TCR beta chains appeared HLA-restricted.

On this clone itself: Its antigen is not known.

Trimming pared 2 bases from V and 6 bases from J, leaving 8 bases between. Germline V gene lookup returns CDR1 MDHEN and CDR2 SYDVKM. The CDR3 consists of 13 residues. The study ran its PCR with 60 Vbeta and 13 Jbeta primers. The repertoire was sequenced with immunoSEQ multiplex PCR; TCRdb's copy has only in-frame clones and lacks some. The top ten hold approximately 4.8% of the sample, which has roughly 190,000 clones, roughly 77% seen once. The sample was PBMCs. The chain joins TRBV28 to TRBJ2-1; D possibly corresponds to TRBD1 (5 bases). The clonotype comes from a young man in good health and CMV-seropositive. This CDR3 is CASSLTGRNEQFF. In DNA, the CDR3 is TGTGCCAGCAGTTTAACAGGTCGCAATGAGCAGTTCTTC.